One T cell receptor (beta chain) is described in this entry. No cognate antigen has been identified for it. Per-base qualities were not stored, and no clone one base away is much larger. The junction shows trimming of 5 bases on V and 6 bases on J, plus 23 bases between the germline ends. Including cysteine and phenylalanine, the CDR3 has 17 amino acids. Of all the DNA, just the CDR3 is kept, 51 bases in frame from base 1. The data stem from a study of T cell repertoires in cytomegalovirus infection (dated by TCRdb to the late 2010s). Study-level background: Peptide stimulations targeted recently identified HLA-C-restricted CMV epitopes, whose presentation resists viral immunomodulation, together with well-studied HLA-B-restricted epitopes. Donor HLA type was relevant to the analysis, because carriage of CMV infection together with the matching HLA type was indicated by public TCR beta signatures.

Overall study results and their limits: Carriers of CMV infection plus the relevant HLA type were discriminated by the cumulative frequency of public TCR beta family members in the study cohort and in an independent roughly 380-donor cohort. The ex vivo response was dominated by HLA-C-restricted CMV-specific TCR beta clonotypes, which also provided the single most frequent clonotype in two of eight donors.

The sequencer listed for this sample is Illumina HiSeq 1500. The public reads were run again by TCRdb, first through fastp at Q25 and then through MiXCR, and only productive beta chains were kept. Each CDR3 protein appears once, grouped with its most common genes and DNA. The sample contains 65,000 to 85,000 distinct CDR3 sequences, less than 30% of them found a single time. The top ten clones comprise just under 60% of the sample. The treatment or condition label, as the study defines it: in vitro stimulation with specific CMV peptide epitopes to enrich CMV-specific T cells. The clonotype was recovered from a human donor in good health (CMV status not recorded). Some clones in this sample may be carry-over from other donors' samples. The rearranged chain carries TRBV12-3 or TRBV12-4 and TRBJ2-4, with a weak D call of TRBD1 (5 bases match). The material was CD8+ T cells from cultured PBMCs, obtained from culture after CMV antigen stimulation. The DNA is TGTGCCAGCAGTCCCGCCAGGGCAGAGGTTTTCGGAAACATTCAGTACTTC. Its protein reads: CASSPARAEVFGNIQYF.